The 8 T cell receptor beta chains listed next were all sequenced from one sample in a study of STAT5B mutations in CD4+ large granular lymphocyte leukemia. Produced via immunoSEQ multiplex PCR; TCRdb's table is partial and in-frame only. The table includes around 47,000 clones, 84% detected once. What was sequenced was CD4+ T cells from blood buffy coats. These TCRs come from a human donor in good health.

The CDR3 region is CASSLGYTNTEAFF. The CDR3 DNA is TGCGCCAGCAGCCTCGGCTATACGAACACTGAAGCTTTCTTT. This chain joins TRBV10-1 and TRBJ1-1; D uncertain. V was trimmed by 6 bases and J by 1 base, leaving 12 bases between them. CDR3 length equals 14 residues. The germline V gene has CDR1 WNHNN and CDR2 SYGVQD (reference sequence).

In this sample, this clone turned up a few times. This sequence joins TRBV19 and TRBJ1-5, with a possible D match to TRBD1 (5 bases). Germline CDR1 and CDR2: LNHDA and SQIVND (reference sequence). V lost 3 bases and J lost 6, with 18 bases in between. The CDR3 spans 16 residues. The CDR3 region is CASSILSSGDGQPQHF. The CDR3, as DNA: TGTGCCAGTAGTATTCTATCAAGCGGGGACGGTCAGCCCCAGCATTTT.

The J gene is TRBJ1-2, the V gene TRBV29-1, with TRBD1 matching over 9 bases. Germline V gene lookup returns CDR1 SQVTM and CDR2 ANQGSEA. With 2 bases clipped from V and 3 bases from J, the junction kept 4 bases outside the gene matches. The CDR3 is 14 residues long. The CDR3 DNA follows: TGCAGCGTTGAACCCAGACAGGGGGACTATGGCTACACCTTC. Translation: CSVEPRQGDYGYTF.

The chain joins TRBV5-1 to TRBJ1-2; 9 positions agree with TRBD1. The ends lost 4 bases at V and 3 bases at J; junction bases unmatched: 4. CDR3 length: 14 amino acids. Germline assignment: CDR1 SGHRS and CDR2 YFSETQ. DNA of the CDR3: TGCGCCAGCAGCCCGGGACAGGGTGACTATGGCTACACCTTC. Its translation is CASSPGQGDYGYTF.

The chain recombines TRBV5-1 with TRBJ2-3; D unclear. This CDR3 is 12 amino acids long. V lost 1 base and J 0 bases, leaving 0 bases between the germline ends. Germline V gene lookup returns CDR1 SGHRS and CDR2 YFSETQ. The CDR3 protein is CASSLSTDTQYF. The CDR3 DNA is TGCGCCAGCAGCTTGAGCACAGATACGCAGTATTTT. Based on the CDR3 plus reference TRBV5-1 and TRBJ2-3, the full variable domain is KAGVTQTPRYLIKTRGQQVTLSCSPISGHRSVSWYQQTPGQGLQFLFEYFSETQRNKGNFPGRFSGRQFSNSRSEMNVSTLELGDSALYLCASSLSTDTQYFGPGTRLTVL.

The chain has TRBV5-8 and TRBJ2-3, with 7 bases matching TRBD2. CDR3 size: 14 residues. Germline-derived CDR1 and CDR2 are SGHTS and YDEGEE. V shed 10 bases and J 1 base; nucleotides not matched to a gene: 9. CDR3 bases: TGTGCCTCACTGGTGGGGAGGGGCACAGATACGCAGTATTTT. It is translated as CASLVGRGTDTQYF. The variable domain in full, completed from reference TRBV5-8 and TRBJ2-3, reads EAGVTQSPTHLIKTRGQQATLRCSPISGHTSVYWYQQALGLGLQFLLWYDEGEERNRGNFPPRFSGRQFPNYSSELNVNALELEDSALYLCASLVGRGTDTQYFGPGTRLTVL.

This chain uses TRBV6-5 with TRBJ1-4, with no clear D. Trimming took 5 bases from V and 8 from J, leaving 15 bases between them. Germline V gene data show CDR1 as MNHEY and CDR2 as SVGAGI. The CDR3 spans 14 residues. The CDR3 region has the DNA TGTGCCAGCAGTATGTTGACCGTGGGCGAAAAACTGTTTTTT. Protein sequence: CASSMLTVGEKLFF.

The chain couples TRBV10-1 to TRBJ2-1; either TRBD1 or TRBD2 may fit D (5 bases each). The CDR3 contains 15 residues. CDR1 and CDR2 from the germline V gene are WNHNN and SYGVQD (reference sequence). V dropped 3 bases and J dropped 4 bases, with 13 bases sitting between them. The CDR3 sequence is CASSEFDGAYNEQFF. In nucleotides, the CDR3 is TGCGCCAGCAGTGAATTTGACGGGGCGTACAATGAGCAGTTCTTC.